These 32 T cell receptor beta chains originate from one sample sequenced in a study of chemoradiotherapy in HPV16-positive cancers. The protocol was immunoSEQ multiplex PCR, while the TCRdb copy is restricted to in-frame clones and leaves out a portion. The sample contains 20,000 to 25,000 clones, over 85% of which appear only once. Specimen: blood, collected from a patient who underwent chemoradiotherapy. The receptor set was obtained from a human donor with HPV-associated anogenital cancer.

The V gene is TRBV5-5, the J gene TRBJ2-1; D uncertain. Germline CDR1 SGHKS, CDR2 YYEKEE (reference sequence). Deletions cut 5 bases from V and 13 bases from J, with 19 bases between. This CDR3 spans 13 amino acids. The CDR3 DNA reads as TGTGCCAGCAGTCCGACCCGGGTGGGTGAACAGTTCTTC. Its protein product is CASSPTRVGEQFF.

The V gene is TRBV5-1, the J gene TRBJ1-2; 7 positions agree with TRBD1. CDR3 length equals 14 residues. V shed 4 bases, J shed 6 bases, and the junction held 9 bases outside the gene matches. Germline V CDR1 and CDR2: SGHRS, YFSETQ. The DNA of the CDR3 is TGCGCCAGCAGCCCAACACAGGGGACGGATGGCTACACCTTC. This sequence encodes CASSPTQGTDGYTF.

The chain carries TRBV6-5 and TRBJ1-1, with D possibly being TRBD1 (5 bases). V gave up 4 bases and J gave up 4 bases, with 13 bases separating them. Germline lookup yields CDR1 MNHEY and CDR2 SVGAGI. The CDR3 is 14 residues long. The CDR3 DNA reads TGTGCCAGCAGTTTGGGGGTGGCGTCCACTGAAGCTTTCTTT. Its protein is CASSLGVASTEAFF.

This rearrangement joins TRBV5-4 to TRBJ2-5, with 16 bases identical to TRBD2. The CDR3 contains 16 residues. The V segment lost 4 bases and the J segment 4 bases; nucleotides outside the gene matches: 4. Germline V gene sequence: CDR1 SGHNT, CDR2 YYREEE (reference sequence). This CDR3 is CASSLGTSGGGETQYF. CDR3 coding DNA: TGTGCCAGCAGCCTCGGGACTAGCGGGGGGGGAGAGACCCAGTACTTC.

The chain has TRBV5-1 and TRBJ2-2; tentative D call: TRBD1 (5 bases). Germline CDR1 SGHRS, CDR2 YFSETQ. V dropped 9 bases and J dropped 0 bases, with 12 bases sitting between them. This CDR3 is built from 14 residues. The CDR3 loop reads CAIGAATNTGELFF. In DNA, the CDR3 is TGCGCCATTGGGGCCGCTACGAACACCGGGGAGCTGTTTTTT.

CDR3 DNA: TGCGCCAGCAGCCCACAAATAACGGGACTAGCGGGGTTACGTACGCAGTATTTT. It is translated as CASSPQITGLAGLRTQYF. The chain couples TRBV4-1 to TRBJ2-3, with 13 bases fitting TRBD2. There are 18 residues in the CDR3. V trimming: 4 bases; J trimming: 8 bases; junction bases outside the gene matches: 15. Per the germline V gene, CDR1 is MGHRA and CDR2 is YSYEKL.

V usage is TRBV21-1 and J usage is TRBJ1-5; the DNA was not compared with TRBD1, the D call given in the table. TRBV21-1 is classified as a pseudogene. This CDR3 is 17 amino acids long. The CDR3, as DNA: TGTGCCAGCAGCGAGAATGAGACAGGGAGAAGAAAGCAGCCCCAGCATTTT. Its translation is CASSENETGRRKQPQHF.

The rearrangement uses TRBV9 and TRBJ2-1; D remains unclear. The CDR3 covers 17 residues. Germline values: CDR1 SGDLS, CDR2 YYNGEE. The V and J ends lost 0 bases and 7 bases respectively, with 20 bases between them. CDR3 sequence: CASSVGAGSTVRNEQFF. The CDR3 DNA reads TGTGCCAGCAGCGTAGGGGCCGGATCCACGGTAAGGAATGAGCAGTTCTTC.

The chain recombines TRBV25-1 with TRBJ2-5, with D unclear. Germline V gene sequence: CDR1 MGHDK, CDR2 SYGVNS. V lost 1 base, J lost 0 bases, and 6 bases lay in between. This CDR3 spans 14 amino acids. CDR3 in amino acids: CASSEFRDQETQYF. CDR3 DNA sequence: TGTGCCAGCAGTGAATTTCGCGACCAAGAGACCCAGTACTTC.

The chain recombines TRBV7-3 with TRBJ2-2, with D perhaps TRBD2 (5 bases). Trimming shortened V by 5 bases and J by 0 bases, and 16 bases separated the two germline ends. CDR1 and CDR2 from the germline V gene are SGHTA and FQGTGA. CDR3 length: 17 amino acids. The CDR3: CASSLTALLANTGELFF. Here the CDR3 DNA reads TGTGCCAGCAGCCTCACGGCCCTACTAGCGAACACCGGGGAGCTGTTTTTT. Drawing the rest from reference TRBV7-3 and TRBJ2-2, the complete variable domain is GAGVSQTPSNKVTEKGKYVELRCDPISGHTALYWYRQSLGQGPEFLIYFQGTGAADDSGLPNDRFFAVRPEGSVSTLKIQRTERGDSAVYLCASSLTALLANTGELFFGEGSRLTVL.

The chain links TRBV5-1 to TRBJ2-3; 10 nucleotides line up with TRBD2. This CDR3 has 17 residues. Germline values: CDR1 SGHRS, CDR2 YFSETQ. With V trimmed by 0 bases and J by 2 bases, 6 bases remained unmatched. This chain's CDR3 is CASSLAVSGGLTDTQYF. The CDR3 DNA reads TGCGCCAGCAGCTTGGCCGTTAGCGGGGGGCTCACAGATACGCAGTATTTT.

The rearrangement links TRBV5-4 to TRBJ2-3; TRBD2 aligns across 9 bases. Germline V gene sequence: CDR1 SGHNT, CDR2 YYREEE (reference sequence). The CDR3 is 16 residues long. V lost 0 bases, J lost 1 base, and 3 bases stayed unmatched. CDR3 bases: TGTGCCAGCAGCTTGGGAGCTAGCGGGGGCACAGATACGCAGTATTTT. Translating it yields CASSLGASGGTDTQYF.

The gene calls are TRBV5-1 and TRBJ2-5, with 7 bases lining up with TRBD1. Germline values: CDR1 SGHRS, CDR2 YFSETQ. The V and J ends lost 0 bases and 6 bases, in that order; junction bases with no gene match: 8. The CDR3 covers 15 residues. In nucleotides, the CDR3 is TGCGCCAGCAGCTTGGAATGGGACAGAGGAAAGACCCAGTACTTC. It codes for CASSLEWDRGKTQYF.

The chain joins TRBV7-2 to TRBJ2-1; 7 bases map to TRBD2. The CDR3 extends over 13 amino acids. Germline assignment: CDR1 SGHTA and CDR2 FQGNSA. V gave up 1 base and J gave up 7 bases; unmatched junction bases: 1. The CDR3 sequence: CASSLGGGNEQFF. For the CDR3, the DNA is TGTGCCAGCAGCTTAGGCGGGGGAAATGAGCAGTTCTTC.

The V and J genes are TRBV18 and TRBJ2-2; TRBD2 might be the D (6 bases). Germline V gives CDR1 KGHSH, CDR2 LQKENI. The CDR3 covers 16 residues. V lost 0 bases and J 4 bases, leaving 12 bases between the germline ends. The CDR3 sequence is CASSPPLRGGTGELFF. The CDR3 coding sequence is TGTGCCAGCTCACCACCGTTGCGGGGAGGCACCGGGGAGCTGTTTTTT.

This chain connects TRBV2 to TRBJ2-3, with 7 bases aligning to TRBD2. With V trimmed by 6 bases and J by 6 bases, 9 bases remained unmatched. CDR3 length: 14 residues. The germline V gene has CDR1 SNHLY and CDR2 FYNNEI. Here the CDR3 reads CASRYGGFVDTQYF. CDR3 DNA sequence: TGTGCCAGCAGATACGGGGGGTTTGTGGATACGCAGTATTTT.

The chain joins TRBV27 to TRBJ2-3, with TRBD1 identical over 7 bases. CDR1 and CDR2 from the germline V gene are MNHEY and SMNVEV (reference sequence). This CDR3 has 15 amino acids. With V trimmed by 2 bases and J by 4 bases, 6 bases remained unmatched. CDR3 sequence (DNA): TGTGCCAGCAGTTTAGGGTCAGGGGGTCCAGATACGCAGTATTTT. Amino acids: CASSLGSGGPDTQYF.

The chain has TRBV5-1 and TRBJ1-5; 11 bases match TRBD1. Germline assignment: CDR1 SGHRS and CDR2 YFSETQ. This CDR3 spans 14 amino acids. Trimming took 4 bases from V and 7 from J; bases not matched to a gene: 4. As DNA, the CDR3 is TGCGCCAGCAGCCCGGGACAGGGGGACCAGCCCCAGCATTTT. It yields the protein CASSPGQGDQPQHF.

Only one count was recorded for this clone. This CDR3 reads CASSSAGGQFEAFF. The CDR3 DNA reads TGTGCCAGCAGCTCGGCGGGGGGACAGTTTGAAGCTTTCTTT. This chain uses TRBV7-9 with TRBJ1-1; 7 positions agree with TRBD1. CDR3 length: 14 residues. Looked up from germline, CDR1 is SEHNR and CDR2 is FQNEAQ (reference sequence). J gave up 7 bases and V 4 bases, and 9 bases lay outside the gene matches.

J is TRBJ1-5 and V is TRBV6-5, with no clear D. With 6 bases removed from V and 0 bases from J, the gap between germline ends came to 12 bases. Germline CDR1 and CDR2: MNHEY and SVGAGI. The CDR3 spans 15 residues. The CDR3 DNA sequence: TGTGCCAGCAGAACCGAATGGAATAGCAATCAGCCCCAGCATTTT. This encodes CASRTEWNSNQPQHF.

The CDR3 coding sequence is TGTGCCAGCAGTTCCCAGGGGGGTCATGGCTACACCTTC. It codes for CASSSQGGHGYTF. The chain employs TRBV2 and TRBJ1-2; 7 bases agree with TRBD1. This CDR3 comprises 13 residues. Germline-derived CDR1 and CDR2 are SNHLY and FYNNEI. The V gene end was trimmed by 5 bases and the J gene end by 6 bases; junction bases not matched to a gene: 6.

The chain employs TRBV6-1 and TRBJ2-3; 7 nucleotides align to TRBD2. Germline V gene sequence: CDR1 MNHNS, CDR2 SASEGT. The CDR3 extends over 13 amino acids. V lost 6 bases and J lost 4; bases outside the gene matches: 4. The chain's CDR3 is CASRGLFADTQYF. The CDR3 coding sequence is TGTGCCAGCAGGGGACTATTCGCAGATACGCAGTATTTT.

V gene TRBV11-3 combines with J gene TRBJ2-3; no reliable D call. This CDR3 has 15 amino acids. Trimming took off 1 base at V and 2 bases at J, with 10 bases between the two ends. Germline V lookup: CDR1 SGHNT, CDR2 YENEEA. CDR3 nucleotide sequence: TGTGCCAGCAGCTTAGTTGTGGGCGACACAGATACGCAGTATTTT. The encoded protein is CASSLVVGDTDTQYF. The full variable domain, completed using reference TRBV11-3 and TRBJ2-3, is EAGVVQSPRYKIIEKKQPVAFWCNPISGHNTLYWYLQNLGQGPELLIRYENEEAVDDSQLPKDRFSAERLKGVDSTLKIQPAELGDSAVYLCASSLVVGDTDTQYFGPGTRLTVL.

Here the CDR3 DNA reads TGTGCCAGCAGCTCCGGGACTAGCGGGGGCCCTTACAATGAGCAGTTCTTC. It is translated as CASSSGTSGGPYNEQFF. This chain joins TRBV11-2 and TRBJ2-1; 14 nucleotides line up with TRBD2. Trimming took 4 bases from V and 4 from J; bases not matched to a gene: 6. This CDR3 is built from 17 residues. CDR1 is SGHAT, CDR2 FQNNGV, per germline.

This chain joins TRBV15 and TRBJ1-5; TRBD1 matches at 8 bases. V lost 0 bases to trimming and J lost 7 bases; unmatched junction nucleotides: 5. The CDR3 is 15 residues long. Germline-derived CDR1 and CDR2 are LNHNV and YYDKDF (reference sequence). The CDR3 bases are TGTGCCACCAGCAGAGATTTGACAGGGGACCAGCCCCAGCATTTT. This gives the protein CATSRDLTGDQPQHF.

The chain carries TRBV11-2 and TRBJ1-1; TRBD1 aligns across 9 bases. In germline, CDR1 is SGHAT, CDR2 FQNNGV. V gave up 5 bases and J gave up 6 bases; unmatched junction bases: 7. CDR3 size: 14 residues. CDR3: CASSVTGGGAEAFF. As DNA, the CDR3 is TGTGCCAGCAGCGTCACAGGGGGCGGCGCTGAAGCTTTCTTT.

This clone has just one count. The V call is TRBV19, the J call TRBJ1-2, with a tentative D call TRBD1 (6 bases). Germline CDR1 is LNHDA and CDR2 is SQIVND (reference sequence). This CDR3 has 13 residues. V shed 7 bases and J shed 5 bases, with 14 bases lying between them. CDR3 sequence reads: CASTNDRIYGYTF. The CDR3, as DNA: TGTGCCAGTACTAACGACAGGATTTATGGCTACACCTTC.

The CDR3 DNA reads as TGTGCCAGCAGTGACAACTATGGCTACACCTTC. Amino acid sequence: CASSDNYGYTF. The chain links TRBV2 to TRBJ1-2, with D unclear. Germline V gene lookup returns CDR1 SNHLY and CDR2 FYNNEI. Trimming took 3 bases from V and 2 from J, leaving 1 base between them. This CDR3 spans 11 amino acids.

The V call is TRBV9, the J call TRBJ1-1; D is perhaps TRBD1 (6 bases). The ends were cut back, 4 bases at V and 2 bases at J, with 9 bases in the middle. Germline lookup yields CDR1 SGDLS and CDR2 YYNGEE. This CDR3 spans 13 amino acids. The CDR3 region has the DNA TGTGCCAGCAGCCGGACAGTCAACACTGAAGCTTTCTTT. It translates to CASSRTVNTEAFF.

This clone was found once. This chain links TRBV29-1 with TRBJ1-1; D unclear. The CDR3 is 13 amino acids. V shed 2 bases and J shed 1 base, with 8 bases lying between them. The germline CDR1 and CDR2 sequences are SQVTM and ANQGSEA. In DNA form, the CDR3 reads TGCAGCGTTGAAAAGGGATCGAACACTGAAGCTTTCTTT. Its translation: CSVEKGSNTEAFF. The variable domain in full, with the rest retrieved from reference TRBV29-1 and TRBJ1-1, is SAVISQKPSRDICQRGTSLTIQCQVDSQVTMMFWYRQQPGQSLTLIATANQGSEATYESGFVIDKFPISRPNLTFSTLTVSNMSPEDSSIYLCSVEKGSNTEAFFGQGTRLTVV.

The genes are TRBV2 and TRBJ2-7, with D perhaps TRBD2 (6 bases). The germline V gene encodes CDR1 SNHLY and CDR2 FYNNEI. The CDR3 covers 14 residues. V shed 7 bases and J shed 2 bases, with 15 bases lying between them. The CDR3: CASTERSGPYEQYV. The CDR3 coding sequence is TGTGCCAGCACCGAGCGTAGCGGTCCCTACGAGCAGTACGTC.

The rearrangement uses TRBV18 and TRBJ2-3; a possible D gene is TRBD2 (5 bases). Germline CDR1 reads KGHSH; CDR2 reads LQKENI. The CDR3 runs 15 residues. Trimming shortened V by 1 base and J by 3 bases, and 11 bases separated the two germline ends. The CDR3 DNA sequence: TGTGCCAGCTCACCACGAAAGGGCGGGACAGATACGCAGTATTTT. Translated: CASSPRKGGTDTQYF.